The 6 T cell receptor beta chains presented below share a single source sample, sequenced in a study of beta chain features in type 1 diabetes. These TCRs are of unknown antigen specificity. Of the isolated RNA, all was reverse transcribed, and so the sequenced material was expressed TCRB transcripts. The method was immunoSEQ multiplex PCR; TCRdb's version includes in-frame clones alone and lacks a portion of them. Of about 660,000 clones detected, 11% to 15% appear once; the ten largest clones hold 0.04%. Whole-study results and caveats: For Type 1 diabetes patients, all four CD4+ subsets carried TCRB CDR3s that were moderately but significantly shorter.

Sequenced: naive CD4+ T cells from blood. The receptor set was obtained from a man aged 18 to 29 with type 1 diabetes.

This clone was found a few times. Here the CDR3 reads CASSPRGSGVYEQYF. The DNA for the CDR3 is TGTGCCAGCAGCCCTCGGGGTAGCGGGGTCTACGAGCAGTACTTC. The chain carries TRBV7-9 and TRBJ2-7, with TRBD2 identical over 8 bases. Germline V gives CDR1 SEHNR, CDR2 FQNEAQ (reference sequence). This CDR3 is built from 15 residues. V lost 5 bases and J lost 3; bases outside the gene matches: 9.

This rearrangement joins TRBV7-9 to TRBJ2-4; D perhaps matches TRBD1 (6 bases). Looked up from germline, CDR1 is SEHNR and CDR2 is FQNEAQ (reference sequence). Deletions cut 0 bases from V and 11 bases from J, with 11 bases between. This CDR3 comprises 13 residues. CDR3 nucleotide sequence: TGTGCCAGCAGCTTAGCCCATGGACAGTTTCAGTACTTC. This gives the protein CASSLAHGQFQYF. Full variable domain (missing parts from reference TRBV7-9 and TRBJ2-4): DTGVSQNPRHKITKRGQNVTFRCDPISEHNRLYWYRQTLGQGPEFLTYFQNEAQLEKSRLLSDRFSAERPKGSFSTLEIQRTEQGDSAMYLCASSLAHGQFQYFGAGTRLSVL.

The chain has TRBV6-1 and TRBJ2-1; D is ambiguous. V lost 2 bases, J lost 9 bases, and 11 bases lay in between. The CDR3 length is 13 residues. CDR1 and CDR2 (germline): MNHNS, SASEGT. The CDR3 spells CASSETVESEQFF. The CDR3 DNA follows: TGTGCCAGCAGTGAAACCGTGGAAAGTGAGCAGTTCTTC.

The rearrangement uses TRBV13 and TRBJ2-1, with no clear D. The ends were cut back, 6 bases at V and 6 bases at J, with 15 bases in the middle. The V gene's germline CDR1 is PRHDT and CDR2 FYEKMQ (reference sequence). CDR3 length equals 14 residues. The CDR3 DNA follows: TGTGCCAGCAGGCCCCGTTGGGGTATCAATGAGCAGTTCTTC. As protein: CASRPRWGINEQFF.

The gene calls are TRBV5-1 and TRBJ2-7, with TRBD2 matching over 9 bases. Germline CDR1 SGHRS, CDR2 YFSETQ. This CDR3 has 16 residues. With 0 bases clipped from V and 5 bases from J, the junction kept 9 bases outside the gene matches. CDR3 residues: CASSLGPRLAANEQYF. The CDR3, as DNA: TGCGCCAGCAGCTTGGGCCCACGACTAGCGGCGAACGAGCAGTACTTC.

The sample holds a few counts of this clone. The chain recombines TRBV27 with TRBJ2-7; TRBD1 matches 8 bases. CDR3 size: 15 residues. The J segment lost 2 bases and the V segment lost 6 bases, leaving 9 bases of the junction unmatched. Germline V CDR1 and CDR2: MNHEY, SMNVEV (reference sequence). The CDR3 is CASSPRDRSPYEQYF. CDR3 DNA sequence: TGTGCCAGCAGCCCCCGGGACAGGTCACCCTACGAGCAGTACTTC.